The rows below give T cell receptor beta chains drawn from one sample of a study of regulatory T cells in long-lasting Graves disease. Via MiXCR, TCRdb re-called the multiplex PCR reads, giving one row per CDR3 protein. The data hold 500,000 to 800,000 distinct CDR3 sequences, with approximately 29% observed a single time. Here the sequenced sample was peripheral blood mononuclear cells (PBMCs), taken when the disease was refractory, from a patient treated with antithyroid drugs. Every receptor here comes from a female donor with Graves disease. Each CDR3 is given with its conserved first and last residue. A D gene is named only where the DNA matches it firmly. Clone sizes are given selectively: once, few, many, or a class where the clone is expanded.

TRBJ1-6,.,many,TRBV11-2,CASSLERRSPLHF,TGTGCCAGCAGCTTAGAGAGACGGTCACCCCTCCACTTT
TRBJ1-1,.,many,TRBV12-3/TRBV12-4,CASSDGLGGNTEAFF,TGTGCCAGCAGTGATGGCCTGGGGGGCAACACTGAAGCTTTCTTT
TRBJ1-6,.,.,TRBV6-2/TRBV6-3,CATCQTVNSPLHF,TGTGCCACCTGTCAAACGGTGAATTCACCCCTCCACTTT
TRBJ2-2,.,.,TRBV12-3/TRBV12-4,CASSPGVPTLRELFF,TGTGCCAGCAGTCCAGGGGTACCGACTCTGAGGGAGCTGTTTTTT
TRBJ2-5,.,.,TRBV7-3,CASSLRVRGPQETQYF,TGTGCCAGCAGCTTACGGGTGCGGGGCCCACAAGAGACCCAGTACTTC
TRBJ1-1,.,many,TRBV6-2/TRBV6-3,CASSYSGGDTEAFF,TGTGCCAGCAGTTACTCAGGAGGGGACACTGAAGCTTTCTTT
TRBJ1-1,TRBD1,few,TRBV7-3,CASSLNPGTGWQSTEAFF,TGTGCCAGCAGCTTGAACCCCGGGACAGGGTGGCAGTCCACTGAAGCTTTCTTT
TRBJ2-7,.,.,TRBV11-2,CASSLGGEDSYEQYF,TGTGCCAGCAGCTTAGGAGGAGAGGACTCCTACGAGCAGTACTTC
TRBJ2-2,.,many,TRBV2,CASSRDGGTGELFF,TGTGCCAGCAGCCGGGACGGAGGGACCGGGGAGCTGTTTTTT
TRBJ1-2,TRBD1,.,TRBV27,CASSPDRGANYGYTF,TGTGCCAGCAGTCCCGACAGGGGAGCTAACTATGGCTACACCTTC
TRBJ1-1,.,many,TRBV6-5,CASSYSMNTEAFF,TGTGCCAGCAGTTACTCAATGAACACTGAAGCTTTCTTT
TRBJ1-1,.,few,TRBV6-1,CASLGRINTEAFF,TGTGCCAGCCTGGGACGGATTAACACTGAAGCTTTCTTT
TRBJ1-1,.,.,TRBV3-1,CASSQVTSEAFF,TGTGCCAGCAGCCAAGTTACATCTGAAGCTTTCTTT
TRBJ2-2,.,few,TRBV6-2/TRBV6-3,CASSYPTMNTGELFF,TGTGCCAGCAGTTACCCCACCATGAACACCGGGGAGCTGTTTTTT
TRBJ2-7,TRBD2,.,TRBV11-2,CASSLDTSGPYEQYF,TGTGCCAGCAGCTTAGATACTAGCGGACCCTACGAGCAGTACTTC
TRBJ2-2,TRBD2,few,TRBV12-3/TRBV12-4,CASSPRWGRAMVGELFF,TGTGCCAGCAGTCCACGTTGGGGGAGGGCCATGGTCGGGGAGCTGTTTTTT
TRBJ2-7,.,many,TRBV2,CASSRDMTYEQYF,TGTGCCAGCAGTCGGGACATGACCTACGAGCAGTACTTC
TRBJ1-5,TRBD1,.,TRBV24-1,CATSGDRGGNQPQHF,TGTGCCACCAGCGGGGACAGGGGAGGCAATCAGCCCCAGCATTTT
TRBJ2-2,TRBD2,.,TRBV5-1,CASSSLAGNTGELFF,TGCGCCAGCAGCTCCCTAGCGGGGAACACCGGGGAGCTGTTTTTT
TRBJ1-4,.,few,TRBV30,CAWSAVSAGELFF,TGTGCCTGGAGTGCCGTGTCCGCGGGGGAACTGTTTTTT
TRBJ1-6,.,.,TRBV12-3/TRBV12-4,CASSLVGFNSPLHF,TGTGCCAGCAGTTTAGTGGGGTTCAATTCACCCCTCCACTTT
TRBJ2-2,.,few,TRBV27,CASSPMERANTGELFF,TGTGCCAGCAGCCCAATGGAAAGAGCGAACACCGGGGAGCTGTTTTTT
TRBJ2-5,.,.,TRBV12-3/TRBV12-4,CASSFQGRRETQYF,TGTGCCAGCAGTTTTCAGGGGCGGCGGGAGACCCAGTACTTC
TRBJ1-1,.,many,TRBV28,CASSRFRDLSRAFF,TGTGCCAGCAGTCGGTTCAGGGACCTAAGTAGAGCTTTCTTT
TRBJ2-5,.,few,TRBV12-3/TRBV12-4,CASSLQAPQETQYF,TGTGCCAGCAGTTTGCAAGCGCCCCAAGAGACCCAGTACTTC
TRBJ1-2,.,few,TRBV9,CASSVGTETIYGYTF,TGTGCCAGCAGCGTAGGGACAGAAACCATCTATGGCTACACCTTC
TRBJ2-7,.,.,TRBV27,CASSVPRLQTYEQYF,TGTGCCAGCAGTGTACCGAGACTACAGACCTACGAGCAGTACTTC
TRBJ1-1,.,few,TRBV5-1,CASSFSGGPTNTEAFF,TGCGCCAGCAGCTTTTCCGGAGGGCCTACCAACACTGAAGCTTTCTTT
TRBJ1-1,.,.,TRBV15,CATSRVGQGSVRNTEAFF,TGTGCCACCAGCAGAGTAGGGCAGGGGTCGGTTCGGAACACTGAAGCTTTCTTT
TRBJ1-5,TRBD1,.,TRBV6-1,CASKQTGNQPQHF,TGTGCCAGCAAGCAGACAGGGAATCAGCCCCAGCATTTT
TRBJ1-1,.,.,TRBV5-1,CASSLERTRGYTEAFF,TGCGCCAGCAGCTTGGAAAGGACAAGGGGGTACACTGAAGCTTTCTTT
TRBJ1-1,.,.,TRBV30,CAWSDGASRGPEAFF,TGTGCCTGGAGTGACGGAGCAAGCCGGGGACCTGAAGCTTTCTTT
TRBJ1-5,TRBD1,.,TRBV19,CASSSTSTGAGHQPQHF,TGTGCCAGTAGTTCGACCTCGACAGGGGCGGGCCATCAGCCCCAGCATTTT
TRBJ2-2,.,.,TRBV6-5,CASSYSAGHNTGELFF,TGTGCCAGCAGTTACTCGGCGGGACACAACACCGGGGAGCTGTTTTTT
TRBJ1-2,TRBD1,few,TRBV3-1,CASSQVAGQVYGYTF,TGTGCCAGCAGCCAAGTCGCCGGACAGGTTTATGGCTACACCTTC
TRBJ1-4,.,.,TRBV27,CASSPTPQVTKLFF,TGTGCCAGCAGTCCGACACCTCAGGTGACGAAACTGTTTTTT
TRBJ1-2,.,few,TRBV15,CATSIGGPNSRSGYTF,TGTGCCACCAGCATCGGAGGACCTAATAGTCGGAGTGGCTACACCTTC
TRBJ2-5,.,.,TRBV6-1,CASSPYRTGTQYF,TGTGCCAGCAGCCCTTATCGTACCGGGACCCAGTACTTC
TRBJ2-7,.,.,TRBV6-1,CASSGRAIHYEQYF,TGTGCCAGCAGTGGGCGGGCGATTCACTACGAGCAGTACTTC
TRBJ1-1,.,many,TRBV5-1,CASSATSGKENTEAFF,TGCGCCAGCAGCGCCACCTCAGGGAAGGAAAACACTGAAGCTTTCTTT
TRBJ1-4,TRBD1,.,TRBV20-1,CSAQLRGRGEKLFF,TGCAGTGCGCAACTCAGGGGGCGCGGTGAAAAACTGTTTTTT
TRBJ2-5,.,few,TRBV7-9,CASSSGSHQETQYF,TGTGCCAGCAGCTCGGGGTCGCACCAAGAGACCCAGTACTTC